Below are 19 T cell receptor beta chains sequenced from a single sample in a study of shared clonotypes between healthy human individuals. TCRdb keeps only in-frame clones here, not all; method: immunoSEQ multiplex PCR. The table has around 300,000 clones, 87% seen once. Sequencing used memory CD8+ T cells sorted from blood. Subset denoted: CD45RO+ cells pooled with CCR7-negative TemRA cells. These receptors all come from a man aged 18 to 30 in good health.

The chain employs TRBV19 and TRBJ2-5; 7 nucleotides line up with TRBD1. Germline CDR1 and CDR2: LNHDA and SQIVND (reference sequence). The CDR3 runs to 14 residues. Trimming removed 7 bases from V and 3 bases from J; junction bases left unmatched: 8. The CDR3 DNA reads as TGTGCCAGTAACCCCGGGACAGCAGAAGAGACCCAGTACTTC. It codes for CASNPGTAEETQYF.

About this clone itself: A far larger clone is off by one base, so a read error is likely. CDR3 residues: CASSSGQNYGYTF. In DNA form, the CDR3 reads TGTGCCAGCAGCTCGGGACAGAACTATGGCTACACCTTC. V usage is TRBV7-9 and J usage is TRBJ1-2; 7 nucleotides agree with TRBD1. Germline V gives CDR1 SEHNR, CDR2 FQNEAQ (reference sequence). The CDR3 runs 13 residues. V lost 4 bases and J lost 2; bases outside the gene matches: 1.

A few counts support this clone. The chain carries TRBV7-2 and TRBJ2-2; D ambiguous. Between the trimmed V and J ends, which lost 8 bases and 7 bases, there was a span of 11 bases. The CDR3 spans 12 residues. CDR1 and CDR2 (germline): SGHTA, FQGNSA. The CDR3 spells CASAGVIGELFF. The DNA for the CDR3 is TGTGCCAGCGCTGGGGTTATCGGGGAGCTGTTTTTT.

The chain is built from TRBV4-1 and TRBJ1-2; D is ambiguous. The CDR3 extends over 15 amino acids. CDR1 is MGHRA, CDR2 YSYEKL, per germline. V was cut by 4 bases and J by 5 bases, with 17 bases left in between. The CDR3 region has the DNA TGCGCCAGCAGCCCTCTCATTGGGTCGGTTTATGGCTACACCTTC. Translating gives CASSPLIGSVYGYTF.

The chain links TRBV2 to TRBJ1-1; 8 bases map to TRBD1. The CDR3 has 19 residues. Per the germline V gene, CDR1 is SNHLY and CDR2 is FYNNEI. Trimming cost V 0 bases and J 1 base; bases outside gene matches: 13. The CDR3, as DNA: TGTGCCAGCAGTGAAGCGATCTGGGACAGGCCTTGGGGGAACACTGAAGCTTTCTTT. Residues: CASSEAIWDRPWGNTEAFF.

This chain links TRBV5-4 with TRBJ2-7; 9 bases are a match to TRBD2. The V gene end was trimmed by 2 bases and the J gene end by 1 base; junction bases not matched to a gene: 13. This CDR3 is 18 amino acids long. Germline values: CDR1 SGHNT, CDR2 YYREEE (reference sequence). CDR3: CASSFEGVSSGGSYEQYF. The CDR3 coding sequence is TGTGCCAGCAGCTTTGAAGGGGTTTCAAGCGGGGGGTCCTACGAGCAGTACTTC.

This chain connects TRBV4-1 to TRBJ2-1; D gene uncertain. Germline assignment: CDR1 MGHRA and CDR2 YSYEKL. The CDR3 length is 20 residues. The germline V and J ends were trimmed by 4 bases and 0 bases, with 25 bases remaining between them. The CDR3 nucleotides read TGCGCCAGCAGCCTTCGCTCGATTCCCACCGGGCTAAGCTCCTACAATGAGCAGTTCTTC. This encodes CASSLRSIPTGLSSYNEQFF.

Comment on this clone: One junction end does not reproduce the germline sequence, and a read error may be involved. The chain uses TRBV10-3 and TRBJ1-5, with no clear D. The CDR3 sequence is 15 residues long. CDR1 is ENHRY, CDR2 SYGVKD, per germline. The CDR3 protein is CAISQSGGVGQPQHF. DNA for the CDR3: TGTGCCATCAGTCAGTCGGGCGGGGTCGGGCAGCCCCAGCATTTT.

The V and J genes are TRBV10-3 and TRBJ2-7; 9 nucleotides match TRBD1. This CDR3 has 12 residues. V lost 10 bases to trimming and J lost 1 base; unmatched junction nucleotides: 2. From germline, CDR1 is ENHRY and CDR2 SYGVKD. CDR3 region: CATGTGSYEQYF. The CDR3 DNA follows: TGTGCCACCGGGACAGGGTCCTACGAGCAGTACTTC.

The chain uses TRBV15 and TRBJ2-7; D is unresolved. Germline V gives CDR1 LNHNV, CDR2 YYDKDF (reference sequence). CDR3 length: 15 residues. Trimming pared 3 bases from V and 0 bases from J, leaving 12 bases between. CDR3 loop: CATSRDGRGSYEQYF. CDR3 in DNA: TGTGCCACCAGCAGGGACGGACGTGGCTCCTACGAGCAGTACTTC.

The CDR3 bases are TGTGCCACCTCGGAGGGGCAGAACACTGAAGCTTTCTTT. As protein: CATSEGQNTEAFF. This chain uses TRBV15 with TRBJ1-1; D perhaps matches TRBD1 (5 bases). Between the trimmed V and J ends, which lost 8 bases and 1 base, there was a span of 11 bases. The CDR3 extends over 13 amino acids. Germline V gene data show CDR1 as LNHNV and CDR2 as YYDKDF (reference sequence).

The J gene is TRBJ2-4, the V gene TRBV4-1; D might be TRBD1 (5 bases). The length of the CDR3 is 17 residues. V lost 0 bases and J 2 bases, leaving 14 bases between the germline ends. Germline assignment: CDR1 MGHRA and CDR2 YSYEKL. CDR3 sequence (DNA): TGCGCCAGCAGCCAAGATCCGGGCAGGGCAACCAAAAACATTCAGTACTTC. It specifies CASSQDPGRATKNIQYF.

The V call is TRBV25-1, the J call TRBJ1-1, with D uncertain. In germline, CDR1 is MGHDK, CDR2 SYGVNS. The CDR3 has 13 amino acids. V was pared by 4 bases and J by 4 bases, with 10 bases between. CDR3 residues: CASSGGHGTEAFF. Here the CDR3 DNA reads TGTGCCAGCAGTGGTGGGCACGGCACTGAAGCTTTCTTT.

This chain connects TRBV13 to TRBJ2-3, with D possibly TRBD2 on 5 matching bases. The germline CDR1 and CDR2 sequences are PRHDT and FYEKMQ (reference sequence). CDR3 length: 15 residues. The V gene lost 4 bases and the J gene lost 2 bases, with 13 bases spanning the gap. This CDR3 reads CASSSHDGDTDTQYF. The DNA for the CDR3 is TGTGCCAGCAGCTCTCACGACGGGGACACAGATACGCAGTATTTT.

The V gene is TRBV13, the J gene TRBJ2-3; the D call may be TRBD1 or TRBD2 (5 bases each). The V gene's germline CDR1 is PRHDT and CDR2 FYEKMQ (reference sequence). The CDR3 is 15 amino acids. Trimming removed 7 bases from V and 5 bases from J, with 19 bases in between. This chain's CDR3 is CASNPRGEGRDTQYF. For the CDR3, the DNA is TGTGCCAGCAACCCAAGGGGTGAGGGCCGAGATACGCAGTATTTT.

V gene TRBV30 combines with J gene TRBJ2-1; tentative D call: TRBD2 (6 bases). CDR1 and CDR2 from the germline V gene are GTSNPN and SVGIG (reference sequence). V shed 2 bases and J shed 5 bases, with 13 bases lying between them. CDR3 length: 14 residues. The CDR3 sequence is CAWSLAGPNNEQFF. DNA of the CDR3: TGTGCCTGGAGTCTGGCGGGACCCAACAATGAGCAGTTCTTC. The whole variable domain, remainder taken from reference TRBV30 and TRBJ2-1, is SQTIHQWPATLVQPVGSPLSLECTVEGTSNPNLYWYRQAAGRGLQLLFYSVGIGQISSEVPQNLSASRPQDRQFILSSKKLLLSDSGFYLCAWSLAGPNNEQFFGPGTRLTVL.

The DNA of the CDR3 is TGTGCCAGCAGTTACTCGAGGGGCGGGTCAGACGGCTACACCTTC. Translating gives CASSYSRGGSDGYTF. This chain links TRBV6-5 with TRBJ1-2, with D perhaps matching TRBD1 (5 bases). Germline assignment: CDR1 MNHEY and CDR2 SVGAGI. The ends were cut back, 0 bases at V and 8 bases at J, with 16 bases in the middle. The CDR3 has 15 residues.

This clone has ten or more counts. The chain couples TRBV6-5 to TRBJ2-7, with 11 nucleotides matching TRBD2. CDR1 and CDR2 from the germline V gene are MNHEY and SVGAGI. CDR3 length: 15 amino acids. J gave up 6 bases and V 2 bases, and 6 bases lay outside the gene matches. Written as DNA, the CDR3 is TGTGCCAGCAGTTACACTCATAGCGGGGGGGTCGAGCAGTACTTC. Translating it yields CASSYTHSGGVEQYF.

As DNA, the CDR3 is TGTGCCAGCAGCCTGGGACTAGCGGGAGATCTGGGTGAGCAGTTCTTC. Amino acids: CASSLGLAGDLGEQFF. The V gene is TRBV5-4, the J gene TRBJ2-1, with 14 bases that match TRBD2. Trimming took 4 bases from V and 9 from J; bases not matched to a gene: 9. CDR1 SGHNT and CDR2 YYREEE come from the germline V gene (reference sequence). This CDR3 has 16 residues.